Below are 10 T cell receptor beta chains sequenced from a single sample in a study of blood T cell repertoires in COVID-19. Sequencing was performed with immunoSEQ multiplex PCR; in TCRdb, only in-frame clones are kept and a portion is missing. The sample contains approximately 280,000 clones, roughly 88% of which appear only once. Sequenced sample: peripheral blood. Receptors were obtained from a woman in her seventies with acute or convalescent COVID-19.

This clone appeared a few times. This sequence joins TRBV7-7 and TRBJ2-2; tentatively, D is TRBD1 (5 bases). V lost 6 bases and J 2 bases, leaving 10 bases between the germline ends. This CDR3 is built from 14 residues. Germline CDR1 SSHAT, CDR2 FNYEAQ (reference sequence). The CDR3 reads CASSSTANTGELFF. Here the CDR3 DNA reads TGTGCCAGCAGTTCGACAGCAAACACCGGGGAGCTGTTTTTT.

Concerning this clone: The germline gene is not matched at one end of the junction; a read error may be the cause. The sample has other DNA sequences that encode this CDR3 too. This chain links TRBV28 with TRBJ2-7; TRBD2 matches at 7 bases. Germline V gene sequence: CDR1 MDHEN, CDR2 SYDVKM. The CDR3 loop spans 17 amino acids. The CDR3 region is CASTSTGTKGISNEQYF. The CDR3, as DNA: TGTGCCAGCACGTCCACCGGGACTAAAGGAATCTCCAACGAGCAGTACTTC.

The chain employs TRBV6-6 and TRBJ1-2; no definite D call. The length of the CDR3 is 14 residues. Trimming shortened V by 0 bases and J by 8 bases, and 13 bases separated the two germline ends. Germline values: CDR1 MNHNY, CDR2 SVGAGI (reference sequence). The CDR3 nucleotides are TGTGCCAGCAGTTACTCCCGGGGTTCCGGCGGCTACACCTTC. Its translation: CASSYSRGSGGYTF.

Concerning this clone itself: This sample includes further DNA sequences coding for the same CDR3. V is TRBV15 and J is TRBJ2-1; D may be TRBD1 (5 bases). Per germline, CDR1 LNHNV and CDR2 YYDKDF (reference sequence). This CDR3 contains 13 residues. The V end was cut by 2 bases, the J end by 8 bases, with 10 bases between. CDR3 region: CATSRSQGHEQFF. DNA for the CDR3: TGTGCCACCAGCAGAAGTCAGGGCCATGAGCAGTTCTTC.

In regard to this clone: The sample holds other DNA sequences that translate to the same CDR3. This sequence joins TRBV15 and TRBJ1-4; D call uncertain. Trimming shortened V by 3 bases and J by 0 bases, and 8 bases separated the two germline ends. Germline V gene sequence: CDR1 LNHNV, CDR2 YYDKDF (reference sequence). This CDR3 is 15 amino acids long. The CDR3 nucleotides read TGTGCCACCAGCAGTCCTACAGCAACTAATGAAAAACTGTTTTTT. Residues: CATSSPTATNEKLFF. Based on the CDR3 plus reference TRBV15 and TRBJ1-4, the full variable domain is DAMVIQNPRYQVTQFGKPVTLSCSQTLNHNVMYWYQQKSSQAPKLLFHYYDKDFNNEADTPDNFQSRRPNTSFCFLDIRSPGLGDTAMYLCATSSPTATNEKLFFGSGTQLSVL.

In the case of this clone: This same CDR3 is encoded by further DNA sequences in the sample. This chain uses TRBV5-1 with TRBJ1-1; the D is unclear. This CDR3 is built from 14 residues. Germline values: CDR1 SGHRS, CDR2 YFSETQ. Trimming took off 3 bases at V and 0 bases at J, with 9 bases between the two ends. CDR3 region: CASSSGTLNTEAFF. The DNA of the CDR3 is TGCGCCAGCAGCTCGGGAACCTTGAACACTGAAGCTTTCTTT.

In its sample, this clone was seen once. This chain links TRBV5-8 with TRBJ1-2; 9 nucleotides match TRBD1. V was clipped by 4 bases and J by 8 bases; unmatched bases: 6. Germline CDR1 reads SGHTS; CDR2 reads YDEGEE. This CDR3 has 13 residues. Here the CDR3 reads CASSQDRGRGYTF. DNA for the CDR3: TGTGCCAGCAGCCAGGACAGGGGACGAGGCTACACCTTC.

The chain uses TRBV10-1 and TRBJ2-3; 9 bases are a match to TRBD1. Unmatched junction bases numbered 7, after V lost 5 bases and J lost 10 bases. This CDR3 spans 13 amino acids. Germline lookup yields CDR1 WNHNN and CDR2 SYGVQD (reference sequence). In nucleotides, the CDR3 is TGCGCCAGCAGTACAGGGGGCGCGAGGGCGCAGTATTTT. Protein sequence: CASSTGGARAQYF.

The chain links TRBV18 to TRBJ2-5, with 7 bases matching TRBD2. Germline V gene lookup returns CDR1 KGHSH and CDR2 LQKENI. The CDR3 runs to 13 residues. V lost 8 bases, J lost 4 bases, and 7 bases stayed unmatched. The CDR3 DNA reads as TGTGCCAGCGGCGGACTAGTGCGAGAGACCCAGTACTTC. Its protein is CASGGLVRETQYF.

In this sample, this clone turned up once. The chain combines TRBV7-8 with TRBJ1-4; D unresolved. The germline V gene encodes CDR1 SGHVS and CDR2 FQNEAQ. The CDR3 runs 13 residues. The germline V and J ends were trimmed by 1 base and 8 bases, with 8 bases remaining between them. The CDR3 loop reads CASSLVRGEKLFF. CDR3 bases: TGTGCCAGCAGCTTAGTTCGCGGAGAAAAACTGTTTTTT.